One TCR beta chain is described in this entry. This clone's antigen is unknown. One base away there is no much larger clone; base qualities are not given. This sample is part of a study of T cell responses to AZD1222 COVID-19 vaccine (dated by TCRdb to about 2021). With regard to the full study: AZD1222 recipients whose second dose came at about 4 weeks and those whose second dose came at about 12 weeks were combined into one group, since spike-specific TCR depth and breadth did not differ between the two schedules. TCR sequencing was performed for about 240 trial participants, of whom about 200 were given two doses of AZD1222 and around 26 were given two doses of MenACWY control vaccine. Trial participants were enrolled by age into 18-55, 56-69 and 70-plus year subgroups, with around 140, 26 and 57 TCR-sequenced participants respectively. The full study reports these points: The vaccine-associated CD4 TCRs covered the entire spike protein, and the dominant responses fell in regions 160-218 and 743-854. Epitopes outside the regions mutated in the B.1.351 and B.1.1.7 variants were reportedly recognized by nearly half of the unique spike-specific TCRs. Spike-specific TCR breadth and depth rose significantly after two AZD1222 doses compared with day 0 and with MenACWY recipients. No day 14 peak-response samples were available, so repertoires were characterized only after the peak T cell response. Participants were mostly white British and included more females than males, and it was suggested by the authors that clonal diversity may have been underestimated. Conclusions about previously exposed vaccinees are limited, since just a handful of AZD1222 recipients were seropositive for SARS-CoV-2 at baseline. In the small 56-69-year group, the increase in depth fell short of significance, most likely because of low power.

The sample's time point, from its label and the paper: baseline before first vaccination. Samples from vaccinated people were obtained from the UK trials COV001 and COV002, which included a single-blind randomized controlled phase 2/3 trial of AZD1222 (ChAdOx1 nCoV-19) in healthy adults. Trial participant PBMC samples were collected at day 0 and day 28 after the second dose for TCRbeta chain sequencing. The CDR3 regions of human TCRbeta chains were analyzed by immunosequencing. Per the original workflow: Repertoire TCRs were checked for matches against a reference library of SARS-CoV-2-specific TCRs that had been generated using the MIRA antigen-specificity platform. Breadth was defined as the fraction of unique TCRs that were SARS-CoV-2-associated. Depth was defined as the fraction of total T cells that were SARS-CoV-2-associated. Using the MIRA data, each spike-specific TCR was mapped to the spike region that the TCR reacts to and placed in a CD4 or CD8 class. Log10-transformed breadth and depth values were compared by one-way ANOVA with Sidak's multiple comparisons tests. TCRdb's version of the immuneACCESS table is confined to in-frame rearrangements and falls short of the full clone set. An unresolved V gene accounts for under half of the shortfall where checked; the remainder is of unknown origin. Clone size and the V and J calls come from that table; the DNA yielded D and trimming. Counted in this sample were about 140,000 clones; about 89% of them appeared once. Just under 3% of the sample is taken by the ten largest.

V lost 4 bases and J lost 7 bases; the stretch between them is 17 bases long. Including the terminal cysteine and phenylalanine, the CDR3 comprises 14 residues. Only the CDR3 part of the read is kept: 42 bases, read in frame from the first base. The germline V gene supplies CDR1 SGHRS and CDR2 YFSETQ. In this chain, TRBV5-1 is recombined with TRBJ1-1; tentative D gene TRBD1, with 6 bases matching. The starting material was peripheral blood, obtained on day 0 of AZD1222 vaccination. This TCR was sampled from an adult in good health. The sequenced DNA is TGCGCCAGCAGCGGAAACAGGGTGAGGGATGAAGCTTTCTTT. This encodes CASSGNRVRDEAFF.